Detailed here is one T cell receptor (beta chain). Authors' analysis steps: For nucleated cells, counts were estimated from reference gene primer amplification. Repertoires were generated with immunoSEQ multiplex PCR, while TCRdb's copy carries only in-frame clones and drops some. From that table come the V and J calls and clone size; the DNA was used to work out D and trimming. The sample has around 160,000 clones; about 90% are singletons. This specimen comes from a study of blood T cell repertoires in COVID-19. Study-wide background: The United States, Italy and Spain supplied acute and convalescent COVID-19 samples. From T cells, B-cell-depleted T cells, or PBMCs came the material, which was cDNA or gDNA.

This TCR was recovered from a man aged 80 or over with acute or convalescent COVID-19. The source material was peripheral blood.

The CDR3 DNA follows: TGTGCCAGCAGGCTGATAGGGGGTCACCAAGAGACCCAGTACTTC. It specifies CASRLIGGHQETQYF. V gene TRBV11-2 combines with J gene TRBJ2-5; tentative D call: TRBD1 (6 bases). Deletions cut 6 bases from V and 0 bases from J, with 14 bases between. CDR3 length equals 15 residues. The V gene's germline CDR1 is SGHAT and CDR2 FQNNGV.